This entry lists 13 T cell receptor beta chains sequenced from one sample in a study of blood T cell repertoires in COVID-19. Produced via immunoSEQ multiplex PCR; TCRdb's table is partial and in-frame only. The data contain roughly 200,000 clones, about nine tenths of them seen just once; the ten biggest clones take up less than 2%. Sample: peripheral blood. The receptors stem from a man aged 65 to 79 with acute or convalescent COVID-19.

The gene calls are TRBV30 and TRBJ2-5; 7 nucleotides align to TRBD1. CDR1 is GTSNPN, CDR2 SVGIG, per germline (reference sequence). The J segment lost 2 bases and the V segment lost 3 bases, leaving 3 bases of the junction unmatched. CDR3 length: 13 amino acids. CDR3 protein: CAWSGTAQETQYF. The CDR3 region has the DNA TGTGCCTGGAGCGGGACAGCTCAAGAGACCCAGTACTTC. Full variable domain (missing parts from reference TRBV30 and TRBJ2-5): SQTIHQWPATLVQPVGSPLSLECTVEGTSNPNLYWYRQAAGRGLQLLFYSVGIGQISSEVPQNLSASRPQDRQFILSSKKLLLSDSGFYLCAWSGTAQETQYFGPGTRLLVL.

A note on this clone: Other DNA sequences from this sample encode an identical CDR3 as well. The chain combines TRBV24-1 with TRBJ1-1; no firm D call. Trimming shortened V by 1 base and J by 5 bases, and 7 bases separated the two germline ends. CDR1 is KGHDR, CDR2 SFDVKD, per germline. The CDR3 spans 13 residues. CDR3 coding DNA: TGTGCCACCAGTGATTTTACGGGGACTGAAGCTTTCTTT. Translated, it gives CATSDFTGTEAFF.

The gene calls are TRBV7-3 and TRBJ2-5; 8 bases are a match to TRBD2. The CDR3 extends over 15 amino acids. Germline CDR1 reads SGHTA; CDR2 reads FQGTGA. J gave up 4 bases and V 0 bases, and 4 bases lay outside the gene matches. The CDR3: CASSLTGRALETQYF. The CDR3 DNA is TGTGCCAGCAGCTTAACCGGGAGGGCCTTAGAGACCCAGTACTTC.

This clone was recorded only once. The rearrangement joins TRBV9 to TRBJ2-3, with 8 bases that match TRBD2. The V gene end was trimmed by 4 bases and the J gene end by 0 bases; junction bases not matched to a gene: 10. The CDR3 has 17 residues. CDR1 SGDLS and CDR2 YYNGEE come from the germline V gene. Here the CDR3 reads CASSPPRGGASTDTQYF. CDR3 coding DNA: TGTGCCAGCAGCCCGCCTCGGGGGGGGGCTAGCACAGATACGCAGTATTTT.

V and J are TRBV5-5 and TRBJ1-4; D possibly corresponds to TRBD1 (5 bases). Germline-derived CDR1 and CDR2 are SGHKS and YYEKEE (reference sequence). The V and J ends lost 4 bases and 3 bases respectively, with 10 bases between them. This CDR3 contains 14 residues. The CDR3 spells CASSPSGANEKLFF. CDR3 DNA: TGTGCCAGCAGCCCATCGGGGGCTAATGAAAAACTGTTTTTT.

This chain uses TRBV6-2 or TRBV6-3 with TRBJ2-2, with TRBD1 identical over 10 bases. The CDR3 is 17 residues long. Germline-derived CDR1 and CDR2 are MNHEY and SVGEGT. Trimming removed 6 bases from V and 4 bases from J; junction bases left unmatched: 11. The CDR3 loop is CASSRDGGQGSTGELFF. The CDR3 coding sequence is TGTGCCAGCAGCCGCGACGGGGGACAGGGGTCCACCGGGGAGCTGTTTTTT.

The V and J genes are TRBV19 and TRBJ2-7; D might be TRBD1 (5 bases). This CDR3 contains 13 residues. The germline V gene has CDR1 LNHDA and CDR2 SQIVND (reference sequence). The ends were cut back, 3 bases at V and 4 bases at J, with 10 bases in the middle. Here the CDR3 DNA reads TGTGCCAGTAGTATCCAGGCAGGGTACGAGCAGTACTTC. Its protein product is CASSIQAGYEQYF.

The chain uses TRBV5-6 and TRBJ2-5; 8 positions match TRBD1. Trimming removed 6 bases from V and 4 bases from J; junction bases left unmatched: 8. This CDR3 is 14 amino acids long. Germline lookup yields CDR1 SGHDT and CDR2 YYEEEE. CDR3 sequence reads: CASTDRTGRETQYF. CDR3 coding DNA: TGTGCCAGCACCGACCGGACAGGGAGAGAGACCCAGTACTTC.

V is TRBV3-1 (or the pseudogene TRBV3-2) and J is TRBJ2-3; 7 positions match TRBD1. CDR3 length: 17 amino acids. Germline V gene sequence: CDR1 LGHDT, CDR2 YNNKEL (reference sequence). V was clipped by 4 bases and J by 0 bases; unmatched bases: 10. The CDR3 DNA reads as TGTGCCAGCAGCCCTATTGACAGGGCGAGAAGCACAGATACGCAGTATTTT. Translation: CASSPIDRARSTDTQYF.

CDR3 bases: TGTGCCAGCTTAGACAGGGGGTCGACCGGGGAGCTGTTTTTT. Translation gives CASLDRGSTGELFF. V is TRBV19 and J is TRBJ2-2, with 9 bases matching TRBD1. The CDR3 contains 14 residues. CDR1 and CDR2 from the germline V gene are LNHDA and SQIVND (reference sequence). Trimming at V came to 9 bases and at J to 5 bases, leaving 7 bases not matched to a gene.

This clone showed up just a few times. This sequence joins TRBV14 and TRBJ1-2; the D gene is possibly TRBD1 (6 bases). The CDR3 runs 15 residues. V gave up 1 base and J gave up 2 bases, with 11 bases separating them. Germline CDR1 and CDR2: SGHDN and FVKESK. This CDR3 is CASSQGAGVNYGYTF. The CDR3 DNA sequence: TGTGCCAGCAGCCAAGGGGCAGGGGTCAACTATGGCTACACCTTC.

The chain has TRBV2 and TRBJ2-1; tentative D call: TRBD2 (6 bases). V lost 6 bases to trimming and J lost 6 bases, with 9 bases between them. Germline V lookup: CDR1 SNHLY, CDR2 FYNNEI. The CDR3 has 12 residues. The CDR3: CASRGDFNEQFF. For the CDR3, the DNA is TGTGCCAGCAGGGGGGACTTCAATGAGCAGTTCTTC.

This chain connects TRBV29-1 to TRBJ1-2; 12 bases are shared with TRBD1. Losses at the gene ends were 3 bases for V and 7 bases for J; bases not matched to a gene: 9. Germline V gene lookup returns CDR1 SQVTM and CDR2 ANQGSEA. The CDR3 spans 15 residues. The chain's CDR3 is CSVEGQGARNAGYTF. CDR3 coding DNA: TGCAGCGTTGAGGGACAGGGGGCGCGTAATGCTGGCTACACCTTC.